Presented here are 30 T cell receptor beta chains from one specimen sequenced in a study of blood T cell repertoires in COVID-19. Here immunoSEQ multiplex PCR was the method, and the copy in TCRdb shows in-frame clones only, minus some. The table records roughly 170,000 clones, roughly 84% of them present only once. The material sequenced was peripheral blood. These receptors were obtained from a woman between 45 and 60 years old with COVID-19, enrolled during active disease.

CDR3 nucleotides: TGTGCCAGCTCACCAACGGCAGGGGAAGAGACCCAGTACTTC. This sequence encodes CASSPTAGEETQYF. V gene TRBV18 combines with J gene TRBJ2-5; a possible D gene is TRBD1 (6 bases). The CDR3 covers 14 residues. The V gene's germline CDR1 is KGHSH and CDR2 LQKENI. V was clipped by 2 bases and J by 3 bases, with 10 bases between them. Supplemented by reference TRBV18 and TRBJ2-5, the full variable domain reads NAGVMQNPRHLVRRRGQEARLRCSPMKGHSHVYWYRQLPEEGLKFMVYLQKENIIDESGMPKERFSAEFPKEGPSILRIQQVVRGDSAAYFCASSPTAGEETQYFGPGTRLLVL.

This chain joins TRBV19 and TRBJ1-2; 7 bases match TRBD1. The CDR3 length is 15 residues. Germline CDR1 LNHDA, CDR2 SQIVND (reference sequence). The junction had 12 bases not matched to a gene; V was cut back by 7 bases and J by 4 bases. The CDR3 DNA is TGTGCCAGTACCATCGGACAGGAGACTACCTATGGCTACACCTTC. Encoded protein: CASTIGQETTYGYTF.

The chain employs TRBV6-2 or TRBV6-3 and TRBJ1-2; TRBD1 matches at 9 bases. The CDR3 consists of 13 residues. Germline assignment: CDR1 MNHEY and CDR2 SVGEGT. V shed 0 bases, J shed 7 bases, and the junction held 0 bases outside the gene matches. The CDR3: CASSYSTGGGYTF. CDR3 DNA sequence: TGTGCCAGCAGTTACTCGACAGGGGGTGGCTACACCTTC.

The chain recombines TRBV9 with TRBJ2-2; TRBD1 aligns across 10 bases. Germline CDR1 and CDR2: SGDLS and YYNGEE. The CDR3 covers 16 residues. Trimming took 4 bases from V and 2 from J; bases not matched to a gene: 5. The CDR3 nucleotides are TGTGCCAGCAGCCCAGGGACAGGGGTAAACACCGGGGAGCTGTTTTTT. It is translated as CASSPGTGVNTGELFF.

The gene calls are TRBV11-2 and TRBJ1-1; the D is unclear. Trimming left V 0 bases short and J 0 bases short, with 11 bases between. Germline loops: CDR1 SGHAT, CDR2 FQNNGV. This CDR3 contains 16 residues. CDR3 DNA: TGTGCCAGCAGCTTAGATCAGGAGGGTTTGAACACTGAAGCTTTCTTT. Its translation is CASSLDQEGLNTEAFF.

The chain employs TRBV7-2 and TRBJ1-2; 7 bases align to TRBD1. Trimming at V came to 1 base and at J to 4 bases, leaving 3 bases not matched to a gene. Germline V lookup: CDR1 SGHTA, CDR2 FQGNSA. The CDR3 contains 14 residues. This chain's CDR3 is CASSLEAGGYGYTF. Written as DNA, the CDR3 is TGTGCCAGCAGCTTAGAGGCAGGGGGCTATGGCTACACCTTC. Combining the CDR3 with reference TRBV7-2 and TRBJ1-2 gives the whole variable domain GAGVSQSPSNKVTEKGKDVELRCDPISGHTALYWYRQSLGQGLEFLIYFQGNSAPDKSGLPSDRFSAERTGGSVSTLTIQRTQQEDSAVYLCASSLEAGGYGYTFGSGTRLTVV.

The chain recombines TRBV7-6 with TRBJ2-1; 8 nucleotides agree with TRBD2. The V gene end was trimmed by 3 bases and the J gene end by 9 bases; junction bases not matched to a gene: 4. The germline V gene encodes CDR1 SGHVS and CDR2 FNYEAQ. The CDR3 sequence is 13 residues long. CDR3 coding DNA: TGTGCCAGCAGCTTGGCGCGGGGGGCTGAGCAGTTCTTC. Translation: CASSLARGAEQFF. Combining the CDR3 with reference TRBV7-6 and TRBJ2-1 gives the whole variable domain GAGVSQSPRYKVTKRGQDVALRCDPISGHVSLYWYRQALGQGPEFLTYFNYEAQQDKSGLPNDRFSAERPEGSISTLTIQRTEQRDSAMYRCASSLARGAEQFFGPGTRLTVL.

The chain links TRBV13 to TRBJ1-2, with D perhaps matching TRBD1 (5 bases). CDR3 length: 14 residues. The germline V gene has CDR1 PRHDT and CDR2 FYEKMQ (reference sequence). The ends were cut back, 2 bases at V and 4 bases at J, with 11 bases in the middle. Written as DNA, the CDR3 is TGTGCCAGCAGCTTATCGCAGGGTAGCTATGGCTACACCTTC. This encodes CASSLSQGSYGYTF.

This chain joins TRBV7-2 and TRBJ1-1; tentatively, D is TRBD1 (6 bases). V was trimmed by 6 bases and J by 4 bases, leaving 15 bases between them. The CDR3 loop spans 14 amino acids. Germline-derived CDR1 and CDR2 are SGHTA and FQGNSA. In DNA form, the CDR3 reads TGTGCCAGCAGTCCGGCTGGGGGCTTCACTGAAGCTTTCTTT. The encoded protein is CASSPAGGFTEAFF.

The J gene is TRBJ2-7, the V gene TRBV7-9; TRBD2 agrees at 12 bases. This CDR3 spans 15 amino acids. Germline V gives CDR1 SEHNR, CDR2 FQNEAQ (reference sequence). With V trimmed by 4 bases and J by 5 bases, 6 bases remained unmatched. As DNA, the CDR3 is TGTGCCAGCAGCTCTAGCGGGGGGGCCCGGAACGAGCAGTACTTC. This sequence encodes CASSSSGGARNEQYF.

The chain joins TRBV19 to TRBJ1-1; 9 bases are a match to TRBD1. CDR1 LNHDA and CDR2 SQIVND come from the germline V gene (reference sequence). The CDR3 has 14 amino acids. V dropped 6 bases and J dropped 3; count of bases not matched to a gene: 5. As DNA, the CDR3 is TGTGCCAGTAGACAGGGGGCATTTTACACTGAAGCTTTCTTT. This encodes CASRQGAFYTEAFF.

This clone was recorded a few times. The CDR3 reads CASSIDTAGGPGETQYF. In DNA form, the CDR3 reads TGTGCCAGTAGTATAGACACAGCGGGGGGGCCGGGAGAGACCCAGTACTTC. The J gene is TRBJ2-5, the V gene TRBV19, with 10 bases lining up with TRBD2. Germline loops: CDR1 LNHDA, CDR2 SQIVND (reference sequence). V shed 0 bases and J 4 bases; nucleotides not matched to a gene: 8. CDR3 length: 17 residues.

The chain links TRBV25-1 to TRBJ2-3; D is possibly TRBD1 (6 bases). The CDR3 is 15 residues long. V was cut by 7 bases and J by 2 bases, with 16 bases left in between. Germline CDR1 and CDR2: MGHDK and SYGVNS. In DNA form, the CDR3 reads TGTGCCAGCACCCGGGGAGACAGGCACACAGATACGCAGTATTTT. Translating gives CASTRGDRHTDTQYF.

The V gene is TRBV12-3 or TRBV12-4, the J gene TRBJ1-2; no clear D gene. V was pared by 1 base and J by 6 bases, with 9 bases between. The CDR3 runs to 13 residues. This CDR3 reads CASSLGAWNGYTF. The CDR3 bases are TGTGCCAGCAGTTTAGGGGCTTGGAATGGCTACACCTTC.

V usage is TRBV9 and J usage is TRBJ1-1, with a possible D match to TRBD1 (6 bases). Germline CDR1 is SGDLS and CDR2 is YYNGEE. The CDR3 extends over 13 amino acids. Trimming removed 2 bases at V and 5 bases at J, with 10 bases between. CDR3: CASSVGGRTEAFF. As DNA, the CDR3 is TGTGCCAGCAGCGTCGGGGGGCGAACTGAAGCTTTCTTT.

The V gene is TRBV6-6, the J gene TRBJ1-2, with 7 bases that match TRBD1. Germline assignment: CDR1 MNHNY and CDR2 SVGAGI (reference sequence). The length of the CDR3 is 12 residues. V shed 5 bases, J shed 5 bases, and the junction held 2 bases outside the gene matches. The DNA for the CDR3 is TGTGCCAGCAGTCTCAGGGGGTATGGCTACACCTTC. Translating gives CASSLRGYGYTF.

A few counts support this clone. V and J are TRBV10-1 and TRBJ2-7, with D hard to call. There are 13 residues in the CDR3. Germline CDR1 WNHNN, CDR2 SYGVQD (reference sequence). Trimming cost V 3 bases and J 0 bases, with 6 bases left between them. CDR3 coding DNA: TGCGCCAGCAGTGATGCCAGCTCCTACGAGCAGTACTTC. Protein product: CASSDASSYEQYF.

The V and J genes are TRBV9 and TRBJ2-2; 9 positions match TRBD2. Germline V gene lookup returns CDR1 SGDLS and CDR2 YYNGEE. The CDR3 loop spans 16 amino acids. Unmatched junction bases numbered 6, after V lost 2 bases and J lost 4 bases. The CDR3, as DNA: TGTGCCAGCAGCGTCCGGCTAGCGGGGAGCACCGGGGAGCTGTTTTTT. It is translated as CASSVRLAGSTGELFF.

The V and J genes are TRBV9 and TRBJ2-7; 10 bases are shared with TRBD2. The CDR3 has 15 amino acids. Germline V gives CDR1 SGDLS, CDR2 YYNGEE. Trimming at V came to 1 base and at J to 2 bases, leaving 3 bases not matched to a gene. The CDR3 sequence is CASSVQAGGPYEQYF. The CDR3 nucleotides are TGTGCCAGCAGCGTACAAGCGGGGGGGCCCTACGAGCAGTACTTC.

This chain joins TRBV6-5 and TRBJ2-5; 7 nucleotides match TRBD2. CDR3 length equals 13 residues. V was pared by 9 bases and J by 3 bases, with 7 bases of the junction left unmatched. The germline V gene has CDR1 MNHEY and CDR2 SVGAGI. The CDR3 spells CASSTSRKETQYF. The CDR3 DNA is TGTGCCAGTTCGACTAGCAGAAAAGAGACCCAGTACTTC.

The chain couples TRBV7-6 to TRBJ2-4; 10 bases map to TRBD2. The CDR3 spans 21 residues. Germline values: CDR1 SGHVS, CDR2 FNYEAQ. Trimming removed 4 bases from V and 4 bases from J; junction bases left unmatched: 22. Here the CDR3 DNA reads TGTGCCAGCAGCTCCCACCCGTGGCTAGCGGGGGTCAATTTGACAAAAAACATTCAGTACTTC. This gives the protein CASSSHPWLAGVNLTKNIQYF.

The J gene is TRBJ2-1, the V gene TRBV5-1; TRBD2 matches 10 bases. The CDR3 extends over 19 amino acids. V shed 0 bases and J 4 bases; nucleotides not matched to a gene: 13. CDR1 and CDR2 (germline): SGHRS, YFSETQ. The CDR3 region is CASSLEPSGGHTNYNEQFF. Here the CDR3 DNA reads TGCGCCAGCAGCTTGGAGCCTAGCGGGGGCCACACAAATTACAATGAGCAGTTCTTC.

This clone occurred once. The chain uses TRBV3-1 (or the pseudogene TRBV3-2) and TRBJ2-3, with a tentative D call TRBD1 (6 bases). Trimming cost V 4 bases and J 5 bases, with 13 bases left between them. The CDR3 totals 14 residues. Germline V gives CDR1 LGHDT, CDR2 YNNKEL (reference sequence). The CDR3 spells CASSRIGGVDTQYF. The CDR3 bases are TGTGCCAGCAGCCGTATAGGGGGAGTAGATACGCAGTATTTT.

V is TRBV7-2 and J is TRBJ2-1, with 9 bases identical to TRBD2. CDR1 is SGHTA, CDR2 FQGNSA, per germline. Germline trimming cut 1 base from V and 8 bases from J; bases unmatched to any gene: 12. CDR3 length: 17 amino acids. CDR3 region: CASSLVVGRGGLDEQFF. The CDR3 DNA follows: TGTGCCAGCAGCTTAGTTGTAGGGCGGGGGGGCCTCGATGAGCAGTTCTTC.

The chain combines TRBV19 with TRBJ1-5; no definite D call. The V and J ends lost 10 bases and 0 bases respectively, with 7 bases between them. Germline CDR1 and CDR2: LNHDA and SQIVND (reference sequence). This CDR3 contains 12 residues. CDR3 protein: CAIGDSNQPQHF. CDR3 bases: TGTGCCATCGGGGATAGCAATCAGCCCCAGCATTTT.

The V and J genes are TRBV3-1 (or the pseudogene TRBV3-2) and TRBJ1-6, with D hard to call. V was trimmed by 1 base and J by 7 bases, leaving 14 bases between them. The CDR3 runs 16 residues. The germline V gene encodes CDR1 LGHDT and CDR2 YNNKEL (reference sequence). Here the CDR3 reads CASSQGEGSGNSPLHF. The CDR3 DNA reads TGTGCCAGCAGCCAAGGGGAGGGATCAGGAAATTCACCCCTCCACTTT.

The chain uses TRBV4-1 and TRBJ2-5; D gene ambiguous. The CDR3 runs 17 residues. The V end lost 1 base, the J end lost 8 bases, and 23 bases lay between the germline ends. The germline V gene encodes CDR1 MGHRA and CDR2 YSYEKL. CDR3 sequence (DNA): TGCGCCAGCAGCCAAGGGCCTGGGTATTCGAACGGGTTCACCCAGTACTTC. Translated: CASSQGPGYSNGFTQYF.

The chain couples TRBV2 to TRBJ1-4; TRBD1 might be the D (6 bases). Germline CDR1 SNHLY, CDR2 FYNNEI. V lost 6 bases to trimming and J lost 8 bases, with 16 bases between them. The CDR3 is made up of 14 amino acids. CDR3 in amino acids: CASRPNRDREKLFF. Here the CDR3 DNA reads TGTGCCAGCAGGCCAAACAGGGATCGAGAAAAACTGTTTTTT.

DNA of the CDR3: TGTGCCAGCTCACCAGGACAGATTGAAGCTTTCTTT. Translated, it gives CASSPGQIEAFF. V usage is TRBV18 and J usage is TRBJ1-1; D might be TRBD1 (6 bases). The V end was cut by 2 bases, the J end by 7 bases, with 8 bases between. Germline lookup yields CDR1 KGHSH and CDR2 LQKENI. This CDR3 has 12 residues.

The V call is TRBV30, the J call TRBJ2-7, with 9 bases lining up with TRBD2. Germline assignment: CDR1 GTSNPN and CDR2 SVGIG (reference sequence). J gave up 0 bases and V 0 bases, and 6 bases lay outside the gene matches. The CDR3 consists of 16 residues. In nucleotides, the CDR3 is TGTGCCTGGAGTGTACTGGCTAGCGGGGACTCCTACGAGCAGTACTTC. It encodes CAWSVLASGDSYEQYF.